These 32 T cell receptor beta chains were sequenced from one sample in a study of monozygotic twins with inflammatory bowel disease. Each CDR3 protein gets one entry in TCRdb, which reprocessed the 5' RACE reads and gives no DNA. The sample table includes just over 300,000 distinct CDR3 sequences. Sequencing input: blood. The source is a human donor with ulcerative colitis or Crohn's disease, or a healthy co-twin of an affected twin (not recorded which).

The chain joins TRBV11-2 to TRBJ2-2; the TCRdb D gene call, TRBD1, has no DNA to confirm it. This CDR3 contains 14 residues. Germline values: CDR1 SGHAT, CDR2 FQNNGV. The CDR3 sequence: CASIPLRNTGELFF. The whole variable domain, filled in from reference TRBV11-2 and TRBJ2-2, reads EAGVAQSPRYKIIEKRQSVAFWCNPISGHATLYWYQQILGQGPKLLIQFQNNGVVDDSQLPKDRFSAERLKGVDSTLKIQPAKLEDSAVYLCASIPLRNTGELFFGEGSRLTVL.

The J gene is TRBJ2-7, the V gene TRBV5-1; the D gene TCRdb calls, TRBD1, cannot be checked with no DNA. The germline gives CDR1 SGHRS, CDR2 YFSETQ. The CDR3 is 15 residues long. CDR3 residues: CASSFPEIGSYEQYF.

V is TRBV2 and J is TRBJ2-7. The CDR3 sequence is 14 residues long. Germline V gene sequence: CDR1 SNHLY, CDR2 FYNNEI. The CDR3: CASSERTGPYEQYF.

This rearrangement joins TRBV7-9 to TRBJ1-4; TCRdb calls TRBD1, which cannot be checked without DNA. The germline gives CDR1 SEHNR, CDR2 FQNEAQ (reference sequence). The CDR3 extends over 14 amino acids. CDR3: CASSVGTVNEKLFF.

This sequence joins TRBV28 and TRBJ2-1; lacking DNA, the TRBD2 call made by TCRdb goes unchecked. Germline CDR1 is MDHEN and CDR2 is SYDVKM. The CDR3 extends over 15 amino acids. The CDR3: CASTDSGGAYNEQFF.

V is TRBV4-3 and J is TRBJ1-4; the TCRdb call, TRBD1, lacks DNA for checking. The germline CDR1 and CDR2 sequences are LGHNA and YSLEER. There are 19 residues in the CDR3. The CDR3 spells CASSQEPGQGISTNEKLFF.

This chain links TRBV10-3 with TRBJ1-5. Germline V gene data show CDR1 as ENHRY and CDR2 as SYGVKD. The CDR3 loop spans 13 amino acids. The CDR3 reads CAIRETLNQPQHF.

The chain recombines TRBV29-1 with TRBJ2-7; TCRdb lists TRBD1, though no DNA is available to test this call. CDR3 length equals 13 residues. Per the germline V gene, CDR1 is SQVTM and CDR2 is ANQGSEA. The CDR3 sequence is CSVYTGLSYEQYF.

The chain uses TRBV3-1 and TRBJ2-7; TCRdb gives TRBD2 as the D gene, but with no DNA this cannot be confirmed. The CDR3 is 15 residues long. Germline loops: CDR1 LGHDT, CDR2 YNNKEL (reference sequence). CDR3 region: CASSQKTSGTYEQYF.

The V and J genes are TRBV6-1 and TRBJ2-5; the D call from TCRdb, TRBD2, cannot be confirmed without DNA. This CDR3 is 16 amino acids long. The V gene's germline CDR1 is MNHNS and CDR2 SASEGT. CDR3: CASSLTAQGGQETQYF.

This chain joins TRBV3-1 and TRBJ2-7; checking the TCRdb D call of TRBD1 is not possible without DNA. The CDR3 is 16 residues long. CDR1 and CDR2 from the germline V gene are LGHDT and YNNKEL (reference sequence). This chain's CDR3 is CASSQPLDSPTYEQYF.

V usage is TRBV7-9 and J usage is TRBJ2-7. This CDR3 spans 14 amino acids. Germline values: CDR1 SEHNR, CDR2 FQNEAQ (reference sequence). The CDR3 region is CASSPISAAYEQYF.

The chain joins TRBV28 to TRBJ2-1; absent DNA, TCRdb's TRBD2 call cannot be checked. The CDR3 spans 15 residues. Germline loops: CDR1 MDHEN, CDR2 SYDVKM. CDR3 region: CASTSNGLAGVMRFF.

The V gene is TRBV6-2 or TRBV6-3, the J gene TRBJ2-5; TCRdb's D gene call, TRBD1, goes unchecked for lack of DNA. Germline values: CDR1 MNHEY, CDR2 SVGEGT. The CDR3 runs to 13 residues. This CDR3 reads CASSYSAGETQYF.

The chain employs TRBV28 and TRBJ2-7. CDR3 length: 13 amino acids. In germline, CDR1 is MDHEN, CDR2 SYDVKM. The CDR3 here is CASSVTEPYEQYF.

V is TRBV7-2 and J is TRBJ1-5. Germline V CDR1 and CDR2: SGHTA, FQGNSA. The CDR3 consists of 13 residues. This CDR3 is CASSLYENQPQHF.

The chain's CDR3 is CASRRVGLNTGELFF. The chain has TRBV2 and TRBJ2-2; TCRdb's D call, TRBD2, is unchecked because there is no DNA. The germline gives CDR1 SNHLY, CDR2 FYNNEI. This CDR3 is built from 15 residues. Variable domain in full (rest from reference TRBV2 and TRBJ2-2): EPEVTQTPSHQVTQMGQEVILRCVPISNHLYFYWYRQILGQKVEFLVSFYNNEISEKSEIFDDQFSVERPDGSNFTLKIRSTKLEDSAMYFCASRRVGLNTGELFFGEGSRLTVL.

The V gene is TRBV28, the J gene TRBJ2-1; TCRdb's D call of TRBD2 is untestable without DNA. CDR1 and CDR2 (germline): MDHEN, SYDVKM. This CDR3 has 18 residues. CDR3 in amino acids: CASSSWTSGGPIRREQFF.

This chain links TRBV7-9 with TRBJ1-1. CDR3 length equals 14 residues. Germline V gene data show CDR1 as SEHNR and CDR2 as FQNEAQ (reference sequence). CDR3 amino acids: CASSPQKLNTEAFF. Based on the CDR3 plus reference TRBV7-9 and TRBJ1-1, the full variable domain is DTGVSQNPRHKITKRGQNVTFRCDPISEHNRLYWYRQTLGQGPEFLTYFQNEAQLEKSRLLSDRFSAERPKGSFSTLEIQRTEQGDSAMYLCASSPQKLNTEAFFGQGTRLTVV.

The gene calls are TRBV19 and TRBJ1-2; TCRdb's assignment of TRBD1 cannot be checked, as there is no DNA. This CDR3 has 13 amino acids. Germline loops: CDR1 LNHDA, CDR2 SQIVND (reference sequence). The CDR3 reads CASSETENYGYTF.

This chain links TRBV7-2 with TRBJ2-1. In germline, CDR1 is SGHTA, CDR2 FQGNSA. CDR3 size: 15 residues. The chain's CDR3 is CASSLGIESYNEQFF.

This rearrangement joins TRBV18 to TRBJ2-7; the D call of TRBD2 rests on TCRdb alone, since no DNA is present to check it. Germline CDR1 reads KGHSH; CDR2 reads LQKENI. CDR3 length: 14 residues. The CDR3 protein is CASSPASEDYEQYF.

J is TRBJ1-1 and V is TRBV28; lacking DNA, the TRBD1 call made by TCRdb goes unchecked. Germline values: CDR1 MDHEN, CDR2 SYDVKM. The length of the CDR3 is 12 residues. This CDR3 is CASTTGWAEAFF.

This sequence joins TRBV6-1 and TRBJ2-1; TCRdb picks TRBD1, but there is no DNA to check that call. CDR3 length: 15 amino acids. Germline CDR1 is MNHNS and CDR2 is SASEGT. CDR3 sequence reads: CASSQGAGLRNEQFF.

The chain recombines TRBV20-1 with TRBJ2-7; TCRdb indicates TRBD1, and absent DNA this call remains unverified. The V gene's germline CDR1 is DFQATT and CDR2 SNEGSKA (reference sequence). CDR3 size: 12 residues. This CDR3 reads CSAPRQVGEQYF.

The chain recombines TRBV20-1 with TRBJ2-7; TCRdb's D gene call, TRBD2, goes unchecked for lack of DNA. Germline V lookup: CDR1 DFQATT, CDR2 SNEGSKA (reference sequence). This CDR3 has 13 residues. The CDR3: CSAVIAGGREQYF.

This CDR3 reads CASSWDGEKLFF. The rearrangement links TRBV7-9 to TRBJ1-4; no DNA is available, so the TRBD1 call from TCRdb remains unchecked. The CDR3 contains 12 residues. Germline V CDR1 and CDR2: SEHNR, FQNEAQ (reference sequence).

V is TRBV5-1 and J is TRBJ1-2. In germline, CDR1 is SGHRS, CDR2 YFSETQ. The CDR3 consists of 14 residues. The CDR3 sequence: CASSLDRGYYGYTF.

V gene TRBV6-5 combines with J gene TRBJ1-1; lacking DNA, the TRBD1 call made by TCRdb goes unchecked. CDR3 length equals 15 residues. The V gene's germline CDR1 is MNHEY and CDR2 SVGAGI. CDR3 residues: CASSYSPGLDTEAFF.

The chain uses TRBV7-2 and TRBJ2-3; TCRdb proposes TRBD2, but this gene call is untestable without DNA. This CDR3 is 16 amino acids long. Germline-derived CDR1 and CDR2 are SGHTA and FQGNSA. The CDR3 here is CASSLAAGGPADTQYF. Using reference TRBV7-2 and TRBJ2-3 for the parts outside the CDR3, the full variable domain is GAGVSQSPSNKVTEKGKDVELRCDPISGHTALYWYRQSLGQGLEFLIYFQGNSAPDKSGLPSDRFSAERTGGSVSTLTIQRTQQEDSAVYLCASSLAAGGPADTQYFGPGTRLTVL.

J is TRBJ1-5 and V is TRBV7-9; TCRdb indicates TRBD1, and absent DNA this call remains unverified. The CDR3 loop spans 16 amino acids. Germline V CDR1 and CDR2: SEHNR, FQNEAQ (reference sequence). The CDR3 spells CASSLARVGGNQPQHF.

The rearrangement joins TRBV20-1 to TRBJ2-3; with no DNA, the TCRdb D assignment of TRBD2 cannot be verified. From germline, CDR1 is DFQATT and CDR2 SNEGSKA (reference sequence). The CDR3 runs 16 residues. The CDR3: CSARDRDSGDPDTQYF.